This TCR beta chain was observed in a study of T cell responses to AZD1222 COVID-19 vaccine. Study details: Analysis merged second doses at about 4 or about 12 weeks.

To note about this clone: The antigen is unknown.

Study observations and caveats: Spike as a whole was targeted by vaccine-associated CD4 TCRs, dominant at 160-218 and 743-854. It should be noted that donors were predominantly white British and more often female, and clonal diversity was possibly underestimated. Spike-specific TCR breadth and depth rose after two AZD1222 doses.

Here immunoSEQ multiplex PCR was the method, and the copy in TCRdb shows in-frame clones only, minus some. The sample holds about 120,000 clones, 70% to 90% seen once. The germline gives CDR1 LNHDA, CDR2 SQIVND (reference sequence). This CDR3 is 15 amino acids long. Trimming at V came to 3 bases and at J to 4 bases, leaving 5 bases not matched to a gene. The chain joins TRBV19 to TRBJ2-1, with 8 bases identical to TRBD1. The clonotype originates from an adult in good health. The sequenced sample was peripheral blood, obtained on day 0 of AZD1222 vaccination. As DNA, the CDR3 is TGTGCCAGTAGTATGGGGGGACAGGATTACAATGAGCAGTTCTTC. Amino acids: CASSMGGQDYNEQFF.